The sequence of this TCR beta chain was determined in a study of Tregs in tolerant kidney transplant recipients. Study-level results: Donor-specific Treg expansion exceeded global Treg expansion in tolerant patients, suggesting antigen drive.

This clone was counted once. Its antigen remains unidentified. With V trimmed by 3 bases and J by 1 base, 8 bases remained unmatched. Germline CDR1 is SQVTM and CDR2 is ANQGSEA. CDR3 length: 16 amino acids. Only in-frame clones appear in the TCRdb table, and some are missing; sequencing was by immunoSEQ multiplex PCR. The sample shows 95,000 to 120,000 clones, 90% of them seen only once. V usage is TRBV29-1 and J usage is TRBJ2-3; 9 positions match TRBD1. The sequence derives from a human donor who received a combined kidney and bone marrow transplant. The source material was CD4+ T cells from blood, sampled before the transplant. The CDR3 spells CSVDSGTGIGTDTQYF. In nucleotides, the CDR3 is TGCAGCGTTGATTCCGGGACAGGGATTGGCACAGATACGCAGTATTTT.